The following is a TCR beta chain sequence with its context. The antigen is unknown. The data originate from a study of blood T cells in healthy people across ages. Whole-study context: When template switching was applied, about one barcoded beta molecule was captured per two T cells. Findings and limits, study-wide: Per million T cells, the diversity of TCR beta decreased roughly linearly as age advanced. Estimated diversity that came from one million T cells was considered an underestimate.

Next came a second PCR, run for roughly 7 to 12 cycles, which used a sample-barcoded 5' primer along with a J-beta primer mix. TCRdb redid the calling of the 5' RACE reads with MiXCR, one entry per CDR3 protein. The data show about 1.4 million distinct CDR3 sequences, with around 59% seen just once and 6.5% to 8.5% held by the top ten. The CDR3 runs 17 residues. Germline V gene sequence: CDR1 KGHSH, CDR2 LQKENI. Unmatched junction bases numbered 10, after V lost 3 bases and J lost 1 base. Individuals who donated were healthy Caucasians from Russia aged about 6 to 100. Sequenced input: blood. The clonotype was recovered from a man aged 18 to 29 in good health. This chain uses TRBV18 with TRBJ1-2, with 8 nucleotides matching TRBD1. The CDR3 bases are TGTGCCAGCTCACCGACATCCCGGGACAGGCATAACTATGGCTACACCTTC. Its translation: CASSPTSRDRHNYGYTF.